What follows describes a single T cell receptor beta chain. Antigen: not known. One end of the junction does not line up with germline, which may come from a read error. The entry originates in a study of CD8 T cells in ankylosing spondylitis. Scientists made TCR beta libraries using quantitative 5'-RACE with molecular barcodes. MiXCR, run by TCRdb on the 5' RACE reads, gives a single entry per CDR3 protein. Among more than 300,000 distinct CDR3 sequences listed, roughly 8% were seen once. CDR3 length equals 14 residues. Looked up from germline, CDR1 is SQVTM and CDR2 is ANQGSEA. Study-wide results and caveats: A TCR beta motif of 7 or 8 highly homologous variants appeared characteristic of ankylosing spondylitis blood. Previous work reported some of these motif variants in the synovial fluid and blood of reactive arthritis. Relatively rare in peripheral blood, disease-linked clones were also CD8+. Reported data indicate significant enrichment of disease-linked clones within matched ankylosing spondylitis synovial fluid.

The sequence came from a male donor with ankylosing spondylitis. This chain uses TRBV29-1 with TRBJ2-1; TRBD2 aligns across 10 bases. Material: blood, either unsorted or a sorted T cell fraction (not recorded which). The CDR3 DNA reads as TGCAGCGTGCTGCCTAGCGGGAGTTACAATGAGCAGTTGTTC. It encodes CSVLPSGSYNEQLF.